The sequence of this TCR beta chain was determined in a study of siplizumab effects on memory and regulatory T cells. The study's findings and limits: In siplizumab cultures, the suppressive function of proliferating Tregs remained unconfirmed. Naive versus memory phenotype went unassigned for roughly 75-95% of proliferating CD4+ or CD8+ clones.

V shed 3 bases and J 0 bases; nucleotides not matched to a gene: 22. The CDR3 covers 22 residues. CDR1 and CDR2 (germline): SNHLY, FYNNEI. As to this clone: What it binds is not known.

Roughly 9.3 x 10^4 TCR templates were assayed per sample. Sequenced by immunoSEQ multiplex PCR; TCRdb stores in-frame clones only, minus some. The table shows some 96,000 clones, with more than 90% occurring only once. The sequencing input was CD4+ T cells sorted from blood. This clonotype was sampled from a human donor in good health. The chain has TRBV2 and TRBJ2-1; 8 bases match TRBD2. CDR3 amino acids: CASSDPKHPGGATTSSYNEQFF. The DNA of the CDR3 is TGTGCCAGCAGTGACCCAAAACACCCCGGGGGGGCTACGACTAGCTCCTACAATGAGCAGTTCTTC.